This paragraph reports one T cell receptor (beta chain). The sample originates from a study of CD8+ T cells in alopecia areata. Once RNA had been extracted, it was reverse transcribed into cDNA to act as the sequencing template. TCRdb's table, derived via immunoSEQ multiplex PCR, lists solely in-frame clones and lacks some. In the table there are about 97,000 clones, 41% of which are singletons. T lymphocytes (CD4+ and CD8+) were sorted from PBMCs. CDR1 and CDR2 (germline): SQVTM, ANQGSEA. V shed 7 bases and J 2 bases; nucleotides not matched to a gene: 8. This CDR3 region has 14 residues. This TCR was sampled from a human donor with alopecia areata. J is TRBJ2-7 and V is TRBV29-1; TRBD2 aligns across 10 bases. The sample was CD4+ T cells sorted from blood. In nucleotides, the CDR3 is TGCAGCGCAAGAAGGACTAGCGGCGCCTACGAGCAGTACTTC. It specifies CSARRTSGAYEQYF.